This T cell receptor beta chain originates from a study of blood T cell repertoires in COVID-19. Study details: Acute and convalescent COVID-19 specimens originated in the United States, Italy and Spain. T cells, B-cell-depleted T cells, or PBMCs provided the cDNA or gDNA that served as material.

Original processing notes: The assay estimated nucleated cells by amplifying reference gene primers. The table came from immunoSEQ multiplex PCR; TCRdb's copy has only in-frame clones and leaves some out. V, J and clone size are taken as reported in that table, and D and trimming were inferred from the DNA itself. This table holds approximately 190,000 clones, approximately 81% found once. V was cut by 3 bases and J by 4 bases, with 9 bases left in between. The V gene's germline CDR1 is MNHEY and CDR2 SVGAGI. This CDR3 spans 13 amino acids. The chain carries TRBV6-5 and TRBJ1-1; a weak D match, TRBD1 (5 bases). The source is a human donor in a cohort sampled during active COVID-19. Sequencing used peripheral blood. The CDR3 loop is CASSYRQITEAFF. DNA of the CDR3: TGTGCCAGCAGTTATCGACAGATCACTGAAGCTTTCTTT.